This TCR beta chain was sequenced for a study of blood T cell repertoires in COVID-19. Study-wide context: Whether acute or convalescent, the COVID-19 samples came from the United States, Italy and Spain. T cells, B-cell-depleted T cells, or PBMCs provided the cDNA or gDNA that served as material.

This CDR3 has 13 residues. V lost 5 bases, J lost 5 bases, and 14 bases lay in between. Germline CDR1 SQVTM, CDR2 ANQGSEA. Methods used by the authors: Reference gene primer amplification gave nucleated cell count estimates. Assay used: immunoSEQ multiplex PCR; TCRdb lists only in-frame clones, some missing. Clone size and V and J calls were adopted from that table, with D and trimming inferred from the DNA. The profile shows 70,000 to 80,000 clones, roughly 82% of them singletons. The TCR originated in a human donor in a cohort sampled during active COVID-19. The specimen was peripheral blood. This chain uses TRBV29-1 with TRBJ2-3; a possible D gene is TRBD1 (7 bases). The CDR3 here is CSVFQGGRDTQYF. CDR3 coding DNA: TGCAGCGTTTTCCAGGGGGGAAGAGATACGCAGTATTTT.